The 28 T cell receptor beta chains presented below share a single source sample, sequenced in a study of identical twins. TCRdb re-derived calls from the 5' RACE reads in MiXCR, one entry per CDR3 protein. The sample has approximately 1.8 million distinct CDR3 sequences, about 32% seen once. Material for sequencing was cord blood. All receptors come from a newborn girl in good health.

This clonotype turned up a few times. V gene TRBV24-1 combines with J gene TRBJ2-2, with D possibly matching TRBD1 (5 bases). Trimming shortened V by 2 bases and J by 4 bases, and 13 bases separated the two germline ends. This CDR3 is 16 amino acids long. Germline CDR1 and CDR2: KGHDR and SFDVKD. In DNA, the CDR3 is TGTGCCACCAGTGATTGGCAAGGGGCCGTCACCGGGGAGCTGTTTTTT. Its protein is CATSDWQGAVTGELFF.

In this sample, this clonotype turned up once. The V call is TRBV4-2, the J call TRBJ1-5, with TRBD1 as a possible D gene (5 bases). CDR3 size: 17 residues. CDR1 and CDR2 (germline): LGHNA, YNFKEQ. V was pared by 2 bases and J by 0 bases, with 14 bases between. The chain's CDR3 is CASSQSPTGYSNQPQHF. CDR3 DNA sequence: TGTGCCAGCAGCCAAAGCCCTACAGGATATAGCAATCAGCCCCAGCATTTT.

This clonotype was seen a few times. The V and J genes are TRBV6-5 and TRBJ2-5; 7 bases align to TRBD2. With V trimmed by 7 bases and J by 7 bases, 3 bases remained unmatched. The length of the CDR3 is 11 residues. Germline CDR1 MNHEY, CDR2 SVGAGI. The CDR3, as DNA: TGTGCCAGCACCCAGCGGGGGACCCAGTACTTC. It translates to CASTQRGTQYF.

J is TRBJ1-2 and V is TRBV10-3; 8 positions match TRBD1. Germline CDR1 is ENHRY and CDR2 is SYGVKD. V lost 0 bases, J lost 0 bases, and 6 bases stayed unmatched. The CDR3 loop spans 17 amino acids. This CDR3 is CAISESQGARANYGYTF. CDR3 DNA sequence: TGTGCCATCAGTGAGTCTCAGGGGGCGCGAGCTAACTATGGCTACACCTTC.

The chain has TRBV15 and TRBJ2-3; D is undetermined. Deletions cut 1 base from V and 4 bases from J, with 15 bases between. This CDR3 has 16 amino acids. Germline CDR1 LNHNV, CDR2 YYDKDF (reference sequence). The CDR3 DNA reads as TGTGCCACCAGCAGAGTAGGAGTAGGTTATTCAGATACGCAGTATTTT. It codes for CATSRVGVGYSDTQYF.

The chain couples TRBV20-1 to TRBJ1-1; perhaps TRBD1 as D (5 bases). V was pared by 1 base and J by 1 base, with 10 bases between. The CDR3 loop spans 14 amino acids. Per the germline V gene, CDR1 is DFQATT and CDR2 is SNEGSKA (reference sequence). As DNA, the CDR3 is TGCAGTGCTAGAGGGGGACGGGCGAACACTGAAGCTTTCTTT. Amino acid sequence: CSARGGRANTEAFF.

This clonotype was seen more than once but under ten times. The CDR3: CASRLAGGNTDTQYF. CDR3 sequence (DNA): TGTGCCAGCAGACTAGCGGGAGGGAACACAGATACGCAGTATTTT. This rearrangement joins TRBV28 to TRBJ2-3; 13 bases are shared with TRBD2. Germline lookup yields CDR1 MDHEN and CDR2 SYDVKM. The CDR3 has 15 residues. V dropped 6 bases and J dropped 2; count of bases not matched to a gene: 2.

The chain is built from TRBV7-2 and TRBJ1-5; maybe TRBD1 (6 bases). Germline values: CDR1 SGHTA, CDR2 FQGNSA. The CDR3 loop spans 14 amino acids. The V end lost 5 bases, the J end lost 5 bases, and 13 bases lay between the germline ends. CDR3 region: CASSPYRDYQPQHF. CDR3 in DNA: TGTGCCAGCAGCCCCTACAGGGACTATCAGCCCCAGCATTTT.

The rearrangement joins TRBV27 to TRBJ2-1; D unresolved. Germline V lookup: CDR1 MNHEY, CDR2 SMNVEV (reference sequence). The CDR3 is 15 residues long. V gave up 4 bases and J gave up 9 bases, with 19 bases separating them. The CDR3 region is CASSSYPGVATEQFF. The CDR3 DNA follows: TGTGCCAGCAGTTCCTACCCAGGAGTGGCCACTGAGCAGTTCTTC.

This clonotype was seen only a few times. CDR3 nucleotide sequence: TGTGCCAGCAGTGAATCGGGCCTCTCCTACGAGCAGTACTTC. This gives the protein CASSESGLSYEQYF. The gene calls are TRBV25-1 and TRBJ2-7, with D uncertain. CDR3 size: 14 residues. Trimming pared 1 base from V and 0 bases from J, leaving 7 bases between. The germline CDR1 and CDR2 sequences are MGHDK and SYGVNS.

The V gene is TRBV20-1, the J gene TRBJ2-2; TRBD1 aligns across 8 bases. Trimming removed 3 bases from V and 11 bases from J; junction bases left unmatched: 14. In germline, CDR1 is DFQATT, CDR2 SNEGSKA (reference sequence). The CDR3 loop spans 15 amino acids. This chain's CDR3 is CSARGTGSRTVELFF. Written as DNA, the CDR3 is TGCAGTGCTAGGGGGACAGGTTCGAGGACCGTAGAGCTGTTTTTT.

The chain joins TRBV24-1 to TRBJ2-3; the D gene is possibly TRBD1 (5 bases). The CDR3 runs 15 residues. V was trimmed by 6 bases and J by 2 bases, leaving 14 bases between them. Germline V gene data show CDR1 as KGHDR and CDR2 as SFDVKD. The CDR3 region has the DNA TGTGCCACCAGTTACAGGTGTGCCCCCACAGATACGCAGTATTTT. Residues: CATSYRCAPTDTQYF.

This sequence joins TRBV20-1 and TRBJ2-2; D tentatively reads TRBD1 or TRBD2 (5 bases each). Trimming removed 5 bases from V and 1 base from J, with 11 bases in between. Germline V lookup: CDR1 DFQATT, CDR2 SNEGSKA (reference sequence). The CDR3 runs to 14 residues. CDR3 residues: CSAVGTLNTGELFF. The CDR3 DNA reads TGCAGTGCTGTCGGGACGTTGAACACCGGGGAGCTGTTTTTT.

This clonotype was counted only a few times. The gene calls are TRBV7-2 and TRBJ1-5; 7 nucleotides align to TRBD1. V lost 1 base to trimming and J lost 5 bases; unmatched junction nucleotides: 8. Looked up from germline, CDR1 is SGHTA and CDR2 is FQGNSA. This CDR3 comprises 16 residues. CDR3 nucleotides: TGTGCCAGCAGCTTAGGTGGAGGGGGCCCTTATCAGCCCCAGCATTTT. Residues: CASSLGGGGPYQPQHF.

The chain carries TRBV28 and TRBJ1-2; D perhaps matches TRBD1 (5 bases). The V gene's germline CDR1 is MDHEN and CDR2 SYDVKM. This CDR3 contains 16 residues. V gave up 0 bases and J gave up 4 bases, with 15 bases separating them. CDR3 in amino acids: CASSLCQKGDGYGYTF. As DNA, the CDR3 is TGTGCCAGCAGTTTATGCCAGAAAGGGGACGGCTATGGCTACACCTTC.

The rearrangement uses TRBV27 and TRBJ2-3; 10 bases align to TRBD2. Germline loops: CDR1 MNHEY, CDR2 SMNVEV (reference sequence). This CDR3 contains 19 residues. J gave up 0 bases and V 3 bases, and 12 bases lay outside the gene matches. The CDR3 nucleotides read TGTGCCAGCAGTTTTCAGCGGGAGGGGGGTTATTCTAGCACAGATACGCAGTATTTT. It yields the protein CASSFQREGGYSSTDTQYF.

This sequence joins TRBV24-1 and TRBJ2-7; 7 nucleotides align to TRBD2. J gave up 7 bases and V 7 bases, and 15 bases lay outside the gene matches. The germline V gene encodes CDR1 KGHDR and CDR2 SFDVKD. The CDR3 is made up of 15 amino acids. The CDR3 DNA sequence: TGTGCCACCAGCCTCGCGGCTAGCGGATACAATGAGCAGTACTTC. This translates into CATSLAASGYNEQYF.

This chain uses TRBV3-1 with TRBJ1-2; no clear D gene. CDR1 is LGHDT and CDR2 is YNNKEL in the germline V gene (reference sequence). Trimming left V 4 bases short and J 8 bases short, with 17 bases between. The CDR3 spans 14 residues. CDR3 in DNA: TGTGCCAGCAGCCCAGCCGGGTCCCTGAGCGGCTACACCTTC. Translated: CASSPAGSLSGYTF.

This clonotype has just a few counts. The V call is TRBV20-1, the J call TRBJ1-4; D gene uncertain. Germline assignment: CDR1 DFQATT and CDR2 SNEGSKA (reference sequence). The CDR3 is 13 residues long. V was trimmed by 6 bases and J by 8 bases, leaving 16 bases between them. As DNA, the CDR3 is TGCAGTGCCACATACAGAGAAAGCGAAAAACTGTTTTTT. Amino acids: CSATYRESEKLFF.

The gene calls are TRBV5-1 and TRBJ2-7; TRBD2 matches at 9 bases. Trimming removed 1 base from V and 3 bases from J; junction bases left unmatched: 5. This CDR3 contains 15 residues. The germline V gene encodes CDR1 SGHRS and CDR2 YFSETQ. The CDR3 is CASSLLSGGLYEQYF. CDR3 DNA sequence: TGCGCCAGCAGCTTGCTAAGCGGGGGGCTCTACGAGCAGTACTTC.

At least ten counts were recorded for this clonotype. The chain uses TRBV5-1 and TRBJ2-1, with D unclear. This CDR3 contains 12 residues. Trimming removed 2 bases from V and 9 bases from J, with 9 bases in between. CDR1 SGHRS and CDR2 YFSETQ come from the germline V gene. This CDR3 reads CASSFSWSEQFF. The CDR3 nucleotides read TGCGCCAGCAGCTTTAGTTGGAGTGAGCAGTTCTTC.

This clonotype has just a few counts. V usage is TRBV4-1 and J usage is TRBJ1-5, with D possibly being TRBD1 (5 bases). V lost 3 bases, J lost 4 bases, and 19 bases lay in between. Germline lookup yields CDR1 MGHRA and CDR2 YSYEKL. CDR3 length: 17 amino acids. The CDR3, as DNA: TGCGCCAGCAGCCAGACAGTTCTTGAACCACAAAATCAGCCCCAGCATTTT. Protein: CASSQTVLEPQNQPQHF.

This clonotype was observed a single time. The chain employs TRBV29-1 and TRBJ2-7; possibly TRBD1 or TRBD2 for D (5 bases each). The germline CDR1 and CDR2 sequences are SQVTM and ANQGSEA. Trimming took off 6 bases at V and 6 bases at J, with 18 bases between the two ends. This CDR3 is built from 13 residues. CDR3 loop: CSVSRGMPTEQYF. The CDR3 DNA sequence: TGCAGCGTGAGTCGGGGCATGCCGACCGAGCAGTACTTC.

The chain employs TRBV27 and TRBJ1-2; 8 bases are a match to TRBD1. J was trimmed by 8 bases and V by 3 bases; bases with no gene match: 8. CDR1 MNHEY and CDR2 SMNVEV come from the germline V gene (reference sequence). There are 14 residues in the CDR3. The CDR3 nucleotides are TGTGCCAGCAGTTTTCAGGGGGCGCGGAGCGGCTACACCTTC. Its translation: CASSFQGARSGYTF.

The chain uses TRBV20-1 and TRBJ1-6; 8 bases are shared with TRBD1. The CDR3 has 15 amino acids. Germline V gives CDR1 DFQATT, CDR2 SNEGSKA (reference sequence). V shed 2 bases and J 5 bases; nucleotides not matched to a gene: 5. The CDR3 DNA reads TGCAGTGCTAGATTAGACAGGGGCCATAATTCACCCCTCCACTTT. It is translated as CSARLDRGHNSPLHF.

The gene calls are TRBV7-9 and TRBJ1-4; a possible D gene is TRBD1 (6 bases). Trimming pared 1 base from V and 2 bases from J, leaving 14 bases between. The germline V gene encodes CDR1 SEHNR and CDR2 FQNEAQ (reference sequence). The CDR3 has 17 amino acids. CDR3 nucleotide sequence: TGTGCCAGCAGCTTAGTACTGCGGGGGCGTACTAATGAAAAACTGTTTTTT. Encoded protein: CASSLVLRGRTNEKLFF.

This clonotype was seen more than once but under ten times. The J gene is TRBJ1-5, the V gene TRBV4-2, with a tentative D call TRBD1 (5 bases). This CDR3 contains 15 residues. Germline CDR1 LGHNA, CDR2 YNFKEQ. Trimming left V 0 bases short and J 8 bases short, with 14 bases between. CDR3 in amino acids: CASSQDHGGTEPQHF. The CDR3 DNA follows: TGTGCCAGCAGCCAAGATCATGGGGGGACGGAGCCCCAGCATTTT.

The chain recombines TRBV21-1 with TRBJ2-7; TRBD1, the table's D call, was not compared with the DNA. TRBV21-1 is a recognized pseudogene. The CDR3 runs 15 residues. CDR3 region: CASSKDRDRAYEQYF. For the CDR3, the DNA is TGTGCCAGCAGCAAAGACCGGGACAGGGCCTACGAGCAGTACTTC.